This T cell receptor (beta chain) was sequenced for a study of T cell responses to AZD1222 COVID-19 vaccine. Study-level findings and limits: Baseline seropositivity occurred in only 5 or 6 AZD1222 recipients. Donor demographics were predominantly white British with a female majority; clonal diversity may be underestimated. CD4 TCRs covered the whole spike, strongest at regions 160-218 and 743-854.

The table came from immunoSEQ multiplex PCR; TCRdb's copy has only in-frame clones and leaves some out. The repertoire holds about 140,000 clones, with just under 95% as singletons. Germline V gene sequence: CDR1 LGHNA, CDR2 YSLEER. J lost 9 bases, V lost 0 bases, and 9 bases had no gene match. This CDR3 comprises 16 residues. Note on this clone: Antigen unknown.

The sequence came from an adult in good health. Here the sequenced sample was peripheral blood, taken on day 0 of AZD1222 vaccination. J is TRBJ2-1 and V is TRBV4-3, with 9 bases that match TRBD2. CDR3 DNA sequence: TGCGCCAGCAGCCAAGAAGTAGCGGGAGCGGACGGTGAGCAGTTCTTC. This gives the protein CASSQEVAGADGEQFF.